This note documents a single TCR beta chain sequence. The source of the sample is a study of blood T cell repertoires in COVID-19. Study information: The origin of the acute and convalescent COVID-19 samples was the United States, Italy and Spain. In each case, the material was cDNA or gDNA derived from T cells, B-cell-depleted T cells, or PBMCs.

As originally analysed: Quantification of nucleated cells was approximated via reference gene primer amplification. TCRdb's copy holds only in-frame clones and misses some; the assay was immunoSEQ multiplex PCR. V and J calls and clone size are as listed in that table; D and trimming were resolved from the DNA. The sample carries 70,000 to 90,000 clones, about 85% recorded once. With 4 bases clipped from V and 1 base from J, the junction kept 3 bases outside the gene matches. The CDR3 runs 17 residues. Germline V lookup: CDR1 MNHEY, CDR2 SVGEGT. Sequenced input: peripheral blood. The chain employs TRBV6-2 or TRBV6-3 and TRBJ2-6; 11 bases fit TRBD1. The sequence came from a human donor in a cohort sampled during active COVID-19. The CDR3 loop is CASSSGQGVSGANVLTF. As DNA, the CDR3 is TGTGCCAGCAGTTCGGGACAGGGGGTTTCTGGGGCCAACGTCCTGACTTTC.